A selection of T cell receptor beta chains follows, all from one sample in a study of blood T cell repertoires in COVID-19. Data came from immunoSEQ multiplex PCR; TCRdb stores just in-frame clones and leaves some out. In the table there are nearly 250,000 clones, 65% to 90% of which are singletons. Input material: PBMCs or T cells enriched from blood (not recorded which). Source of these receptors: a woman aged 50 to 60 with acute COVID-19. Both conserved end residues are part of each CDR3. The D gene is left open where the match is weak. Some rows mark clone size as missing; the rest say once, few, many or name a class of expanded clone.

.,TRBJ1-5,.,TRBV7-8,CASSLETGFSNQPQHF,TGTGCCAGCAGCTTAGAAACGGGGTTTAGCAATCAGCCCCAGCATTTT
TRBD1,TRBJ1-1,once,TRBV5-6,CASSSFRDRGHAFF,TGTGCCAGCAGCTCATTCCGGGACAGGGGCCATGCTTTCTTT
.,TRBJ1-2,.,TRBV5-1,CASSLGQISYGYTF,TGCGCCAGCAGCTTGGGACAGATCTCCTATGGCTACACCTTC
TRBD2,TRBJ2-5,once,TRBV18,CASSPQGRVRETQYF,TGTGCCAGCTCACCACAGGGGAGGGTCAGGGAGACCCAGTACTTC
.,TRBJ1-3,.,TRBV4-1,CASSQDRAGHTIYF,TGCGCCAGCAGCCAAGACAGGGCAGGGCACACCATATATTTT
.,TRBJ1-2,.,TRBV10-2,CASSERDFGGYTF,TGCGCCAGCAGCGAGCGGGACTTTGGTGGCTACACCTTC
.,TRBJ2-5,.,TRBV2,CASSERLGSGEQETQYF,TGTGCCAGCAGTGAACGGTTGGGGTCGGGAGAACAAGAGACCCAGTACTTC
.,TRBJ1-1,.,TRBV6-2/TRBV6-3,CASSSPDRMNTEAFF,TGTGCCAGCAGTTCCCCCGACAGGATGAACACTGAAGCTTTCTTT
TRBD1,TRBJ2-2,.,TRBV27,CASSFQGALNGELFF,TGTGCCAGCAGTTTTCAGGGGGCGCTCAACGGGGAGCTGTTTTTT
.,TRBJ1-1,.,TRBV19,CASAPTKRAGPATVNTEAFF,TGTGCCAGTGCCCCGACGAAGAGGGCGGGCCCGGCGACGGTAAACACTGAAGCTTTCTTT
.,TRBJ1-5,.,TRBV28,CASSGGNNQPQHF,TGTGCCAGCAGTGGGGGCAACAATCAGCCCCAGCATTTT
TRBD2,TRBJ2-1,.,TRBV6-2/TRBV6-3,CASSIASGAYNEQFF,TGTGCCAGCAGTATTGCTAGCGGGGCTTACAATGAGCAGTTCTTC
TRBD1,TRBJ1-1,.,TRBV19,CASSIPGTGATEAFF,TGTGCCAGTAGTATACCCGGGACAGGGGCCACTGAAGCTTTCTTT
TRBD1,TRBJ1-2,.,TRBV19,CASSSPGGANYGYTF,TGTGCCAGTAGTAGCCCAGGGGGAGCTAACTATGGCTACACCTTC
TRBD1,TRBJ1-2,.,TRBV25-1,CASSAPGTGGKGYTF,TGTGCCAGCAGTGCTCCCGGGACAGGGGGCAAAGGCTACACCTTC
TRBD2,TRBJ2-2,.,TRBV7-6,CASSSRGGGNGELFF,TGTGCCAGCTCGTCACGGGGGGGCGGTAACGGGGAGCTGTTTTTT
.,TRBJ1-3,.,TRBV3-1/TRBV3-2,CASSQGRSSGNTIYF,TGTGCCAGCAGCCAAGGAAGGAGCTCTGGAAACACCATATATTTT
TRBD1,TRBJ1-5,.,TRBV19,CASSFPRTGLNQPQHF,TGTGCCAGTAGTTTTCCCCGGACAGGCCTCAATCAGCCCCAGCATTTT
.,TRBJ1-1,.,TRBV7-6,CASSETGDEAFF,TGTGCCAGCAGCGAGACAGGAGATGAAGCTTTCTTT
TRBD1,TRBJ1-3,.,TRBV9,CASSVDPGGGGNTIYF,TGTGCCAGCAGCGTAGATCCAGGGGGTGGAGGAAACACCATATATTTT
TRBD1,TRBJ2-7,.,TRBV4-3,CASSHSGTGESYEQYF,TGCGCCAGCAGCCACAGTGGGACAGGAGAGTCCTACGAGCAGTACTTC
.,TRBJ2-1,.,TRBV19,CASRGSYNEQFF,TGTGCCAGTCGGGGCTCCTACAATGAGCAGTTCTTC
.,TRBJ2-7,.,TRBV5-1,CASSGQGPYEQYF,TGCGCCAGCAGCGGGCAGGGTCCCTACGAGCAGTACTTC
.,TRBJ2-7,.,TRBV6-2/TRBV6-3,CASSLNTRRYEQYF,TGTGCCAGCAGCCTAAATACTAGGCGGTACGAGCAGTACTTC
.,TRBJ1-2,few,TRBV30,CAWSVSRQGYTF,TGTGCCTGGAGTGTATCCAGGCAAGGCTACACCTTC
TRBD1,TRBJ2-7,.,TRBV9,CASSLRGQGSSEQYF,TGTGCCAGCAGCCTAAGGGGACAGGGGTCTTCCGAGCAGTACTTC
.,TRBJ1-2,.,TRBV5-4,CASSTPHGAYYGYTF,TGTGCCAGCAGCACACCCCATGGGGCTTACTATGGCTACACCTTC
TRBD2,TRBJ2-7,.,TRBV6-5,CASRTGLTYEQYF,TGTGCCAGCAGAACGGGACTAACCTACGAGCAGTACTTC
.,TRBJ2-7,.,TRBV18,CASSPKYEQYF,TGTGCCAGCTCACCCAAATACGAGCAGTACTTC